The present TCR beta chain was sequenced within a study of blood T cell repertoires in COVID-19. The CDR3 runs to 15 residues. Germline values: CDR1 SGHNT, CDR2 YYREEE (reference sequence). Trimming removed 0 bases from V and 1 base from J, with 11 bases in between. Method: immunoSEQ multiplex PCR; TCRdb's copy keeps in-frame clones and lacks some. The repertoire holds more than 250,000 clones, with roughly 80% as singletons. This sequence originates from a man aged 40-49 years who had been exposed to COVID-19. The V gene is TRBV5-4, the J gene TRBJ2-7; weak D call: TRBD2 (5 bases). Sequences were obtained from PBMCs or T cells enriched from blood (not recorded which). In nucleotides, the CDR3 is TGTGCCAGCAGCTTGGATCGGGGTTCTTCCTACGAGCAGTACTTC. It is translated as CASSLDRGSSYEQYF.